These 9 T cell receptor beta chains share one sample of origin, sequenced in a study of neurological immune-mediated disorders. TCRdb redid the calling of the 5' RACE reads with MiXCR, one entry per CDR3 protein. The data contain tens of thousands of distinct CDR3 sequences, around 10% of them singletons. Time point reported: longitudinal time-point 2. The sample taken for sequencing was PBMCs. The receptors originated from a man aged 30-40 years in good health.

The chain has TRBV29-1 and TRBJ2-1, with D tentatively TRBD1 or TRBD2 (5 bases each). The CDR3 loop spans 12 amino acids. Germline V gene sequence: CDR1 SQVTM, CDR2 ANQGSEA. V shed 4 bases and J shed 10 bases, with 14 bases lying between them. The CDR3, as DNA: TGCAGCGTTGGCCATGGGGGAAGAGAGCAGTTCTTC. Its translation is CSVGHGGREQFF.

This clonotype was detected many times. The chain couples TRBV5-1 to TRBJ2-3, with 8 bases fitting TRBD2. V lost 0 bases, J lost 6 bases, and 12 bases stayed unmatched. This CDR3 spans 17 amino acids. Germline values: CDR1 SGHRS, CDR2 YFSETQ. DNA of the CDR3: TGCGCCAGCAGCTTGGCGGGAGGGGGAACCGCGAAGGATACGCAGTATTTT. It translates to CASSLAGGGTAKDTQYF. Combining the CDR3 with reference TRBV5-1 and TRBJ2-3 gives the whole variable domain KAGVTQTPRYLIKTRGQQVTLSCSPISGHRSVSWYQQTPGQGLQFLFEYFSETQRNKGNFPGRFSGRQFSNSRSEMNVSTLELGDSALYLCASSLAGGGTAKDTQYFGPGTRLTVL.

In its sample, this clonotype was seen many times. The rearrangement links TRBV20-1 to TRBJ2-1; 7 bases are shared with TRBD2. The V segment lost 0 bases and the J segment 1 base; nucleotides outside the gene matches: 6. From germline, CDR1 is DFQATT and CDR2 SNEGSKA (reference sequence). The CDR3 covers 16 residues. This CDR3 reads CSARDRDYPSYNEQFF. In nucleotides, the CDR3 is TGCAGTGCTAGAGATCGGGACTACCCTTCCTACAATGAGCAGTTCTTC.

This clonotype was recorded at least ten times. The CDR3 region has the DNA TGTGCCAGCAGCCAAGGCCCCGGGGAGGGCTACGAGCAGTACTTC. This sequence encodes CASSQGPGEGYEQYF. V gene TRBV4-2 combines with J gene TRBJ2-7, with TRBD2 matching 7 bases. V lost 1 base, J lost 3 bases, and 6 bases stayed unmatched. Germline CDR1 reads LGHNA; CDR2 reads YNFKEQ. The length of the CDR3 is 15 residues.

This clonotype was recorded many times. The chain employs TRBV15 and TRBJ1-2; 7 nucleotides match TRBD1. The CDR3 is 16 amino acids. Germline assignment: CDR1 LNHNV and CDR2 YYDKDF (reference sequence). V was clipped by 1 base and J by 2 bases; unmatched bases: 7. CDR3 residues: CATSRGGTAGNYGYTF. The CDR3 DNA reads TGTGCCACCAGCAGAGGGGGGACAGCCGGGAACTATGGCTACACCTTC. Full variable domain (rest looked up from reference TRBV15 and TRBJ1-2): DAMVIQNPRYQVTQFGKPVTLSCSQTLNHNVMYWYQQKSSQAPKLLFHYYDKDFNNEADTPDNFQSRRPNTSFCFLDIRSPGLGDTAMYLCATSRGGTAGNYGYTFGSGTRLTVV.

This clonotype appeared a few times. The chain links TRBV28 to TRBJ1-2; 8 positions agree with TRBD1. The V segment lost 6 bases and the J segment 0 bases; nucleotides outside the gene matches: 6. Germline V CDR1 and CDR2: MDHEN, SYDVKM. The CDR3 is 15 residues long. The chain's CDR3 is CASSYPGGTNYGYTF. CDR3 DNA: TGTGCCAGCAGCTATCCAGGGGGCACTAACTATGGCTACACCTTC.

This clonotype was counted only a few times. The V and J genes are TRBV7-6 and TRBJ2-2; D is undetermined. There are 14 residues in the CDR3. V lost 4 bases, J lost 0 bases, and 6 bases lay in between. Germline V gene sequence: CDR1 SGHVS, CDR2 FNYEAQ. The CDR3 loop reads CASSSGPNTGELFF. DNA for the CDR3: TGTGCCAGCAGCTCCGGACCGAACACCGGGGAGCTGTTTTTT.

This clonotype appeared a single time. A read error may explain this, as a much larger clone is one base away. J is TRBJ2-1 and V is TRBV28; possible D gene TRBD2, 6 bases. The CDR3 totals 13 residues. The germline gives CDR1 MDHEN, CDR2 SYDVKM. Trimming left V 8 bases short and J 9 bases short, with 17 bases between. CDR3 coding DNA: TGTGCCAGCGGGCTATTTGGGGGAGGTGAGCAGTTCTTC. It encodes CASGLFGGGEQFF.

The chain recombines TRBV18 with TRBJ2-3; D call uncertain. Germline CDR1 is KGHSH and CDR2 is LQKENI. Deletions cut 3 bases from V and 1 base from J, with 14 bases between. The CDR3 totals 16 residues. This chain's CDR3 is CASSPTGSNGTDTQYF. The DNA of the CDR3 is TGTGCCAGCTCACCCACCGGGTCCAACGGCACAGATACGCAGTATTTT.